This T cell receptor beta chain was sequenced for a study of control samples from healthy donors and cancer patients. Sequenced by immunoSEQ multiplex PCR; TCRdb stores in-frame clones only, minus some. The repertoire holds tens of thousands of clones, more than 85% seen once, with over 3.5% in the top ten. This TCR was recovered from a woman aged 45-60 years in good health. Sequenced input: blood.

The CDR3 region has the DNA TGTGCCAGTAGATCCGGGACAGGGGGCCACGAGCAGTACTTC. It yields the protein CASRSGTGGHEQYF. This chain connects TRBV6-5 to TRBJ2-7, with 12 bases lining up with TRBD1. CDR3 length: 14 residues. V lost 9 bases to trimming and J lost 5 bases; unmatched junction nucleotides: 8. Germline lookup yields CDR1 MNHEY and CDR2 SVGAGI.